Listed below are T cell receptor beta chains from one sample, sequenced in a study of T cell responses to AZD1222 COVID-19 vaccine. Libraries were prepared by immunoSEQ multiplex PCR; TCRdb keeps only in-frame clonotypes and omits some of them. The sample contains 100,000 to 150,000 clones, around 83% of which appear only once. This specimen was peripheral blood, taken 28 days after the second AZD1222 dose. Receptors were obtained from an adult who received the AZD1222 COVID-19 vaccine. Each CDR3 is given without its conserved first and last residue. The D gene is left open where the match is weak. Rows give clone size only sometimes, using once, few, many, or a class for an expanded clone.

D	V	J	size	CDR3
TRBD2	TRBV7-9	TRBJ2-7	NA	ASSASGGADEQY
NA	TRBV19	TRBJ1-4	NA	ASSLQEKLF
NA	TRBV21-1	TRBJ1-5	NA	ASSKVEGGGANQPQH
NA	TRBV9	TRBJ2-7	NA	ASSGEPRDGAYEQY
NA	TRBV3-1/TRBV3-2	TRBJ1-2	NA	ASSQVGSNYGYT
NA	TRBV7-9	TRBJ2-7	NA	ASSFGQFYEQY
NA	TRBV6-2/TRBV6-3	TRBJ1-6	NA	ASSYTRQANSPLH
NA	TRBV5-1	TRBJ2-7	few	ASSLAPALRGSFHEQY
TRBD1	TRBV6-5	TRBJ1-6	few	ASSWDSNSPLH
NA	TRBV12-5	TRBJ1-2	NA	ASAPEGWSGYT
NA	TRBV6-1	TRBJ1-5	NA	ASSEDDGLYSNQPQH
NA	TRBV30	TRBJ1-2	NA	AWSGGTSGYT
NA	TRBV18	TRBJ2-7	NA	ASSPQVPGGVVQGSYEQY
NA	TRBV15	TRBJ1-1	NA	ATSRDRVSTEAF
NA	TRBV11-2	TRBJ1-6	NA	ASSLGSSGSPLH
TRBD1	TRBV19	TRBJ1-1	NA	ASSLVGGNTEAF
TRBD2	TRBV5-4	TRBJ2-1	NA	ASSLVVAGNEQF
NA	TRBV30	TRBJ1-1	NA	AWSRQNTEAF
NA	TRBV5-1	TRBJ1-5	NA	ASSSDGYSNQPQH
NA	TRBV5-6	TRBJ1-3	NA	ASSLGWTASSGNTIY
TRBD2	TRBV4-1	TRBJ2-5	NA	ASSQGLAGGETQY
NA	TRBV3-1/TRBV3-2	TRBJ2-7	NA	ASSQVTDTYEQY
TRBD1	TRBV7-7	TRBJ2-1	NA	ASSRDRGLNEQF
NA	TRBV29-1	TRBJ1-2	NA	SVESPGSADYGYT
TRBD1	TRBV15	TRBJ1-5	few	ATSRQRTGQPQH
NA	TRBV5-1	TRBJ2-1	NA	ASRLSDGNEQF
NA	TRBV10-1	TRBJ2-1	few	ASSPSVAISYNEQF
NA	TRBV2	TRBJ1-1	NA	ASSWSNTEAF
NA	TRBV2	TRBJ1-2	once	ASRLKDGYT
TRBD2	TRBV7-9	TRBJ2-7	NA	ASSLRSTSGPYEQY
NA	TRBV3-1/TRBV3-2	TRBJ2-7	NA	ASSSPINRVLEQY
NA	TRBV3-1/TRBV3-2	TRBJ2-3	few	ASSRGGAGTDTQY
TRBD1	TRBV5-4	TRBJ1-2	NA	ASSWDRDYGYT
NA	TRBV9	TRBJ1-1	NA	ASSARQLGTEAF
TRBD1	TRBV18	TRBJ1-4	NA	ASSRTTGQGEKLF
TRBD1	TRBV4-3	TRBJ1-5	NA	ASSQDRQGANSNQPQH
TRBD1	TRBV3-1/TRBV3-2	TRBJ1-2	NA	ASSQWDREEGYT